The 29 T cell receptor beta chains listed next were all sequenced from one sample in a study of shared clonotypes between healthy human individuals (dated by TCRdb to 2019 to 2021). The method was the immunoSEQ multiplex PCR assay. TCRdb took over this immuneACCESS table, retaining in-frame rearrangements with V and J assigned. Such tables are incomplete; in checked studies, under half of the missing clones stem from an unresolved V gene, and the remainder is unexplained. The sample table lists about 600,000 clones, about 96% of them with a count of one. The ten largest clones capture 0.057% of the sample. Sequenced input: naive CD4+ T cells sorted from blood. The sample's cell subset or site label is to be understood as: CD45RA+ positively selected. The receptor set was obtained from a woman aged 25 to 39 in good health.

This clone appeared a single time. The genes are TRBV7-9 and TRBJ2-7; TRBD2 agrees at 12 bases. After removal of 3 bases from V and 2 bases from J, the junction contained 5 bases not matched to a gene. This CDR3 spans 16 amino acids. Germline-derived CDR1 and CDR2 are SEHNR and FQNEAQ (reference sequence). This CDR3 reads CASSFQLAGGTYEQYF. Written as DNA, the CDR3 is TGTGCCAGCAGCTTCCAACTAGCGGGAGGAACCTACGAGCAGTACTTC.

The chain carries TRBV7-2 and TRBJ2-1; unclear D gene. V was clipped by 1 base and J by 0 bases, with 7 bases between them. Germline values: CDR1 SGHTA, CDR2 FQGNSA. The CDR3 is made up of 15 amino acids. Here the CDR3 DNA reads TGTGCCAGCAGCTTAGAGCAGAGCTCCTACAATGAGCAGTTCTTC. Its protein is CASSLEQSSYNEQFF.

The V call is TRBV6-5, the J call TRBJ2-5; 8 nucleotides line up with TRBD1. The J call is in doubt because the DNA end fits TRBJ2-7 better. This CDR3 is 11 amino acids long. In germline, CDR1 is MNHEY, CDR2 SVGAGI. The CDR3: CADRGRYEQYF. In DNA, the CDR3 is TGTGCCGACAGGGGACGCTACGAGCAGTACTTC.

The chain couples TRBV10-1 to TRBJ2-1, with 11 bases lining up with TRBD2. Germline V CDR1 and CDR2: WNHNN, SYGVQD (reference sequence). The CDR3 runs 15 residues. V lost 5 bases, J lost 5 bases, and 5 bases stayed unmatched. Here the CDR3 reads CASSSGTSGNNEQFF. CDR3 in DNA: TGCGCCAGCAGTTCCGGGACTAGCGGTAACAATGAGCAGTTCTTC.

The J gene is TRBJ2-7, the V gene TRBV19; possible D gene TRBD2, 5 bases. Germline loops: CDR1 LNHDA, CDR2 SQIVND (reference sequence). Trimming left V 2 bases short and J 3 bases short, with 11 bases between. The CDR3 spans 14 residues. CDR3 sequence (DNA): TGTGCCAGTAGTATACGGGGTATTGACTACGAGCAGTACTTC. It encodes CASSIRGIDYEQYF. The whole variable domain, filled in from reference TRBV19 and TRBJ2-7, reads DGGITQSPKYLFRKEGQNVTLSCEQNLNHDAMYWYRQDPGQGLRLIYYSQIVNDFQKGDIAEGYSVSREKKESFPLTVTSAQKNPTAFYLCASSIRGIDYEQYFGPGTRLTVT.

CDR3 amino acids: CASSLKAGGLDEQFF. The CDR3 DNA follows: TGTGCCAGCAGCTTGAAGGCGGGAGGGCTGGATGAGCAGTTCTTC. The V and J genes are TRBV5-4 and TRBJ2-1; 9 bases line up with TRBD2. Per germline, CDR1 SGHNT and CDR2 YYREEE (reference sequence). Trimming cost V 1 base and J 8 bases; bases outside gene matches: 7. The CDR3 is made up of 15 amino acids.

This chain uses TRBV19 with TRBJ1-5, with TRBD1 matching 7 bases. After removal of 4 bases from V and 4 bases from J, the junction contained 1 base not matched to a gene. The CDR3 has 13 amino acids. Germline V gene lookup returns CDR1 LNHDA and CDR2 SQIVND (reference sequence). The CDR3 nucleotides are TGTGCCAGTAGTACAGGGGGTAATCAGCCCCAGCATTTT. It yields the protein CASSTGGNQPQHF.

V and J are TRBV5-1 and TRBJ2-7; 9 nucleotides align to TRBD1. V shed 4 bases and J 5 bases; nucleotides not matched to a gene: 10. This CDR3 spans 15 amino acids. Germline V CDR1 and CDR2: SGHRS, YFSETQ. The CDR3 region is CASSASGTGFDEQYF. CDR3 nucleotide sequence: TGCGCCAGCAGCGCGTCCGGGACAGGGTTTGACGAGCAGTACTTC. The full variable domain, rest sourced from reference TRBV5-1 and TRBJ2-7, is KAGVTQTPRYLIKTRGQQVTLSCSPISGHRSVSWYQQTPGQGLQFLFEYFSETQRNKGNFPGRFSGRQFSNSRSEMNVSTLELGDSALYLCASSASGTGFDEQYFGPGTRLTVT.

J is TRBJ2-2 and V is TRBV28; 7 bases align to TRBD2. Germline CDR1 is MDHEN and CDR2 is SYDVKM. The CDR3 has 16 residues. V shed 4 bases, J shed 5 bases, and the junction held 10 bases outside the gene matches. This CDR3 is CASSSLGAGITGELFF. The DNA for the CDR3 is TGTGCCAGCAGTTCCCTAGGAGCGGGAATAACCGGGGAGCTGTTTTTT.

The J gene is TRBJ1-1, the V gene TRBV10-2, with D tentatively TRBD1 (5 bases). CDR1 is WSHSY, CDR2 SAAADI, per germline. Trimming removed 3 bases at V and 0 bases at J, with 14 bases between. The CDR3 sequence is 16 residues long. As DNA, the CDR3 is TGCGCCAGCAGTGATTATGCGGGGGGGTTGAACACTGAAGCTTTCTTT. As protein: CASSDYAGGLNTEAFF.

This chain uses TRBV27 with TRBJ1-3; no definite D call. Germline values: CDR1 MNHEY, CDR2 SMNVEV (reference sequence). The germline V and J ends were trimmed by 7 bases and 0 bases, with 10 bases remaining between them. The CDR3 spans 14 residues. The CDR3 nucleotides are TGTGCCAGCAAACAGTTAAGCTCTGGAAACACCATATATTTT. This gives the protein CASKQLSSGNTIYF.

This chain uses TRBV29-1 with TRBJ1-1; 7 bases fit TRBD1. The J segment lost 5 bases and the V segment lost 6 bases, leaving 9 bases of the junction unmatched. Germline CDR1 is SQVTM and CDR2 is ANQGSEA. The CDR3 has 13 residues. In nucleotides, the CDR3 is TGCAGCGTCACAGGGGTGTTTCCGACTGAAGCTTTCTTT. It is translated as CSVTGVFPTEAFF.

The V and J genes are TRBV6-5 and TRBJ2-7, with 14 positions matching TRBD2. Germline CDR1 is MNHEY and CDR2 is SVGAGI. This CDR3 is 15 amino acids long. The trim removed 5 bases at V and 6 bases at J, leaving 6 bases unmatched. The CDR3 spells CASSTGLAGVTEQYF. CDR3 DNA sequence: TGTGCCAGCAGTACGGGACTAGCGGGAGTAACCGAGCAGTACTTC.

V and J are TRBV20-1 and TRBJ2-2, with D possibly being TRBD1 (5 bases). The CDR3 is 9 residues long. CDR1 is DFQATT and CDR2 is SNEGSKA in the germline V gene (reference sequence). The CDR3 DNA follows: TGCGTCGTGACAGTGGAGCTGTTTTTT. It yields the protein CVVTVELFF.

The CDR3 sequence is CASSLTPGGTDTQYF. The CDR3 DNA reads as TGTGCCAGCAGCTTAACACCGGGAGGAACAGATACGCAGTATTTT. The chain is built from TRBV9 and TRBJ2-3; 7 bases map to TRBD2. The CDR3 totals 15 residues. V gave up 4 bases and J gave up 3 bases; unmatched junction bases: 8. Germline V gene sequence: CDR1 SGDLS, CDR2 YYNGEE.

The genes are TRBV5-1 and TRBJ1-3, with TRBD1 identical over 9 bases. Trimming cost V 3 bases and J 4 bases; bases outside gene matches: 5. The CDR3 runs 15 residues. Germline V gene lookup returns CDR1 SGHRS and CDR2 YFSETQ. The CDR3 loop is CASSSRTGVGNTIYF. The CDR3 region has the DNA TGCGCCAGCAGCTCTCGGACAGGGGTAGGAAACACCATATATTTT.

This chain joins TRBV5-1 and TRBJ2-1; weak D call: TRBD2 (6 bases). This CDR3 has 16 residues. V lost 0 bases, J lost 6 bases, and 16 bases lay in between. From germline, CDR1 is SGHRS and CDR2 YFSETQ. CDR3 in DNA: TGCGCCAGCAGCTTGGAACTCGGGAGAGCTCTCAATGAGCAGTTCTTC. Protein sequence: CASSLELGRALNEQFF.

This rearrangement joins TRBV2 to TRBJ2-3; D is uncertain. The germline CDR1 and CDR2 sequences are SNHLY and FYNNEI. The CDR3 is 11 residues long. The V end was cut by 5 bases, the J end by 3 bases, with 3 bases between. The CDR3 loop is CASSLTDTQYF. CDR3 coding DNA: TGTGCCAGCAGTTTGACAGATACGCAGTATTTT.

This chain uses TRBV10-3 with TRBJ2-7; 11 positions match TRBD2. In germline, CDR1 is ENHRY, CDR2 SYGVKD. This CDR3 is 16 amino acids long. V was clipped by 0 bases and J by 2 bases; unmatched bases: 3. The CDR3 nucleotides are TGTGCCATCAGTGAGTCCCTAGCGGGAGGTACCTACGAGCAGTACTTC. Protein product: CAISESLAGGTYEQYF.

J is TRBJ2-2 and V is TRBV6-5; D not certain. The CDR3 covers 14 residues. Germline CDR1 is MNHEY and CDR2 is SVGAGI. The V gene lost 7 bases and the J gene lost 4 bases, with 13 bases spanning the gap. In DNA form, the CDR3 reads TGTGCCAGCACTCCCCTTGGTCGCACCGGGGAGCTGTTTTTT. Its protein product is CASTPLGRTGELFF.

This clone was counted a single time. V gene TRBV5-1 combines with J gene TRBJ2-3; TRBD2 aligns across 9 bases. The CDR3 totals 17 residues. Trimming removed 2 bases from V and 2 bases from J; junction bases left unmatched: 9. From germline, CDR1 is SGHRS and CDR2 YFSETQ. The CDR3 region is CASSLGVSGSLTDTQYF. The CDR3 nucleotides read TGCGCCAGCAGCTTAGGAGTTAGCGGGAGTCTCACAGATACGCAGTATTTT.

This rearrangement joins TRBV4-1 to TRBJ2-7, with TRBD1 matching 10 bases. The V gene end was trimmed by 2 bases and the J gene end by 5 bases; junction bases not matched to a gene: 12. The CDR3 length is 17 residues. In germline, CDR1 is MGHRA, CDR2 YSYEKL. CDR3 sequence reads: CASSQLGQGRISDEQYF. CDR3 sequence (DNA): TGCGCCAGCAGCCAACTGGGACAGGGGAGGATTTCTGACGAGCAGTACTTC.

The chain uses TRBV4-1 and TRBJ2-6; possibly TRBD1 or TRBD2 for D (6 bases each). Trimming pared 3 bases from V and 4 bases from J, leaving 16 bases between. Germline CDR1 MGHRA, CDR2 YSYEKL. The CDR3 covers 17 residues. DNA for the CDR3: TGCGCCAGCAGCCAGGTTCGGAGGGGGGCCGGGGCCAACGTCCTGACTTTC. This codes for CASSQVRRGAGANVLTF.

The rearrangement links TRBV18 to TRBJ2-5; D may be TRBD2 (6 bases). The CDR3 extends over 16 amino acids. The germline CDR1 and CDR2 sequences are KGHSH and LQKENI. Trimming shortened V by 3 bases and J by 5 bases, and 19 bases separated the two germline ends. For the CDR3, the DNA is TGTGCCAGCTCACCGTCGCCCCTGCGGGGTTGGGAGACCCAGTACTTC. It is translated as CASSPSPLRGWETQYF.

The CDR3: CASSISGRRVDTQYF. CDR3 DNA: TGTGCCAGTAGTATTAGCGGGAGGAGGGTAGATACGCAGTATTTT. The chain carries TRBV19 and TRBJ2-3, with 10 bases matching TRBD2. Germline CDR1 and CDR2: LNHDA and SQIVND (reference sequence). The trim removed 3 bases at V and 5 bases at J, leaving 5 bases unmatched. The CDR3 is 15 amino acids.

The V call is TRBV27, the J call TRBJ1-3; D is possibly TRBD1 (5 bases). Trimming cost V 7 bases and J 8 bases, with 15 bases left between them. Germline CDR1 MNHEY, CDR2 SMNVEV (reference sequence). CDR3 length equals 13 residues. The CDR3 here is CASTLWLGHTIYF. DNA for the CDR3: TGTGCCAGCACCCTCTGGTTGGGACACACCATATATTTT.

The chain uses TRBV5-1 and TRBJ2-5; 16 bases agree with TRBD2. The germline V gene has CDR1 SGHRS and CDR2 YFSETQ. The CDR3 extends over 19 amino acids. J lost 4 bases, V lost 4 bases, and 13 bases had no gene match. This CDR3 is CASSAGTSGRARSGETQYF. The CDR3 DNA reads TGCGCCAGCAGCGCCGGGACTAGCGGGAGGGCTAGGTCCGGAGAGACCCAGTACTTC.

This clone was detected only once. The chain recombines TRBV11-1 with TRBJ1-2, with D perhaps matching TRBD1 (5 bases). The germline CDR1 and CDR2 sequences are SGHAT and FQDESV (reference sequence). Trimming took off 5 bases at V and 5 bases at J, with 18 bases between the two ends. The CDR3 is made up of 15 amino acids. DNA of the CDR3: TGTGCCAGCAGCCCGGGGGGAGACCGTCGGTATGGCTACACCTTC. As protein: CASSPGGDRRYGYTF.

The CDR3 bases are TGTGCCAGCAAGCTAGCGGGGTACGAGCAGTACTTC. As protein: CASKLAGYEQYF. This rearrangement joins TRBV28 to TRBJ2-5; 9 bases align to TRBD2. The J call may not be correct, given that the DNA end is closer to TRBJ2-7. This CDR3 has 12 residues. In germline, CDR1 is MDHEN, CDR2 SYDVKM.